This T cell receptor beta chain was recovered during a study of a mutant IDH1 vaccine in newly diagnosed glioma (dated by TCRdb to the early 2020s). In terms of the full investigation: The approximately 32 treated patients were about 60% male and around 38% female, with a mean age of approximately 40 years. Longitudinal TCRB deep sequencing was performed for roughly 24 treated patients wherever samples were available for exploratory analyses. Before enrollment, most patients had been given radiochemotherapy with temozolomide as standard therapy, while the rest had received either radiotherapy alone or temozolomide alone. Peripheral blood was drawn at six visits: V03 (baseline), V05, V07, V10, V12 and V13. Points the paper makes about the study in general: According to the authors, sample limitations meant that analyses of patient blood samples could not be reproduced. Changes in the top peripheral T cell clonotypes picked up by TCRB sequencing did not appear to be linked to pseudoprogression. Selection of PBMC samples for TCRB deep sequencing was based on availability. Vaccine-induced immune responses across multiple MHC alleles were detected in approximately 93% of patients.

In the paper's terms, the time point label means: baseline, week 1 (first vaccination visit). The sample's treatment or condition label is to be understood as: pre-vaccination baseline after standard-of-care therapy. Newly diagnosed WHO grade 3 or 4 IDH1-mutant astrocytomas showing loss of nuclear ATRX were present in the donors. The samples were drawn from NOA16, a multicentre, single-arm, open-label phase I trial in Germany that tested a mutant IDH1 peptide vaccine in humans for the first time. Visit V03 blood draws served as the baseline sample for immunogenicity testing. The DNeasy Blood and Tissue Kit was used to extract genomic DNA from EDTA blood for TCRB sequencing. V and J are truncated by 1 base and 4 bases respectively, leaving an intervening sequence of 14 bases. CDR1 SNHLY and CDR2 FYNNEI were looked up in the germline V gene. The CDR3 covers 16 residues, taking in both the cysteine and the phenylalanine. The kept DNA is CDR3 alone, 48 bases in frame from the first base.

As for this clone: Its cognate antigen has yet to be identified. No per-base quality is available; no much larger clone lies one base away.

The library relied on the immunoSEQ multiplex PCR assay. Rearranged TCR beta chain sequences were amplified using the hsTCRB Kit according to the manufacturer's protocol. TCRB libraries were sequenced on an Illumina MiSeq. Per the authors' processing: The proprietary platform of the kit vendor was used for demultiplexing, trimming and gene mapping. What TCRdb holds here is the immuneACCESS table cut down to in-frame rearrangements. Part of the clones is not present; checked against another copy, under half of the missing clones reflect an unresolved V gene, and the others are unexplained. That table supplies the V and J calls and clone size; D and trimming were determined from the DNA. The sample yields tens of thousands of clones; around 80% were counted once. The ten largest clones add up to approximately 1.8% of the sample.

The TCR comes from a woman aged 40 to 50 with glioma. Material: PBMCs, obtained from a glioma patient treated with radiotherapy, temozolomide or both. The rearrangement joined TRBV2 to TRBJ1-5, with a weak D call of TRBD1 (6 bases match). In nucleotides, the sequence is TGTGCCAGCAGTGAAGGTCCCAGGGGTAGGAATCAGCCCCAGCATTTT. It encodes CASSEGPRGRNQPQHF. With the portions outside the CDR3 filled from the reference TRBV2 and TRBJ1-5 genes, the complete variable region becomes EPEVTQTPSHQVTQMGQEVILRCVPISNHLYFYWYRQILGQKVEFLVSFYNNEISEKSEIFDDQFSVERPDGSNFTLKIRSTKLEDSAMYFCASSEGPRGRNQPQHFGDGTRLSIL.